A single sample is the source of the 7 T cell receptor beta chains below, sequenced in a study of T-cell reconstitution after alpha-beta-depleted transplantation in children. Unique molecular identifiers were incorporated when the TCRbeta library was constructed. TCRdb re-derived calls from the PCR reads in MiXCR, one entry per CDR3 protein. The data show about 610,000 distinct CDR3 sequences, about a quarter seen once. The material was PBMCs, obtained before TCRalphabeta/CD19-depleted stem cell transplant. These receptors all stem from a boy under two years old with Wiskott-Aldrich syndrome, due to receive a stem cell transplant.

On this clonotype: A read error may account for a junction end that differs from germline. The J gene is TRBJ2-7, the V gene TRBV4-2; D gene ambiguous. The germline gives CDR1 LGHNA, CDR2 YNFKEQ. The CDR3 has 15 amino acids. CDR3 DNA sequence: TGTGCCAGCAGCCAAGCGGGTAAGAGCTCCTACGTGCAGTACTTC. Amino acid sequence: CASSQAGKSSYVQYF.

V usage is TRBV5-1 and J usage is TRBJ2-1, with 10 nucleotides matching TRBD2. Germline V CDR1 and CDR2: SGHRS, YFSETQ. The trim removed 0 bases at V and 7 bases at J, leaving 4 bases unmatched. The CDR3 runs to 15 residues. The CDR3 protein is CASSLAVAGGNEQFF. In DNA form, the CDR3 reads TGCGCCAGCAGCTTGGCGGTAGCGGGAGGAAATGAGCAGTTCTTC.

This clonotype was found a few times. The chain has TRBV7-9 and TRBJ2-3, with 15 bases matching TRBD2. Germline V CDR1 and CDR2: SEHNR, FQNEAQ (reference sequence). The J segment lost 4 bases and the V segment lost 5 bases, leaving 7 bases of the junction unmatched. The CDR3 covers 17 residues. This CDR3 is CASSIGTSGRMADTQYF. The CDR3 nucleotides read TGTGCCAGCAGCATCGGGACTAGCGGGAGGATGGCAGATACGCAGTATTTT.

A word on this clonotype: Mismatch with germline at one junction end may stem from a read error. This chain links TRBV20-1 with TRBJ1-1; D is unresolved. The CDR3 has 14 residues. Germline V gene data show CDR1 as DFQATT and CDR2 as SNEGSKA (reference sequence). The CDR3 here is CGAICPEMNTEAFF. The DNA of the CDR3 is TGCGGTGCTATTTGTCCAGAGATGAACACTGAAGCTTTCTTT.

The CDR3 loop is CASRAESNTGELFF. The CDR3 nucleotides read TGTGCCAGCAGGGCAGAATCAAACACCGGGGAGCTGTTTTTT. The gene calls are TRBV12-3 or TRBV12-4 and TRBJ2-2, with D unresolved. The CDR3 is 14 residues long. V was pared by 6 bases and J by 2 bases, with 10 bases between.

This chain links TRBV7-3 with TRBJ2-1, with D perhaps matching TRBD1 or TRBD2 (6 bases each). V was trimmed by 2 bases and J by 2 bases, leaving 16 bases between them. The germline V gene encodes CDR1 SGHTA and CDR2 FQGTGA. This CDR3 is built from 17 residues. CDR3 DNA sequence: TGTGCCAGCAGCTTAGGGGGGCGGGATCCTACCTACAATGAGCAGTTCTTC. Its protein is CASSLGGRDPTYNEQFF.

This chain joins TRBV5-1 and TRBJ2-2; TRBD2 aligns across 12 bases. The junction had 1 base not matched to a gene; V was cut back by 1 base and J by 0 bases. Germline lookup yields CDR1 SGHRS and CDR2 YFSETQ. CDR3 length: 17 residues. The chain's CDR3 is CASSLPSGRANTGELFF. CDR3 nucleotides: TGCGCCAGCAGCTTGCCTAGCGGGAGGGCGAACACCGGGGAGCTGTTTTTT.